The 25 T cell receptor beta chains in this list originate from one sample, sequenced in a study of T cells in localized non-small cell lung cancer. Sequencing was performed with immunoSEQ multiplex PCR; in TCRdb, only in-frame clones are kept and a portion is missing. This table holds 50,000 to 70,000 clones, about 89% found once. The sample here was peripheral blood, taken before any cancer treatment. These receptor sequences come from a man between 40 and 70 years old with stage I lung adenocarcinoma.

The rearrangement joins TRBV5-5 to TRBJ1-5; D unclear. CDR1 is SGHKS, CDR2 YYEKEE, per germline (reference sequence). The CDR3 covers 15 residues. V was trimmed by 4 bases and J by 1 base, leaving 12 bases between them. CDR3 loop: CASSSDPLSNQPQHF. CDR3 nucleotides: TGTGCCAGCAGCAGCGACCCCTTAAGCAATCAGCCCCAGCATTTT. Using reference TRBV5-5 and TRBJ1-5 for the parts outside the CDR3, the full variable domain is DAGVTQSPTHLIKTRGQQVTLRCSPISGHKSVSWYQQVLGQGPQFIFQYYEKEERGRGNFPDRFSARQFPNYSSELNVNALLLGDSALYLCASSSDPLSNQPQHFGDGTRLSIL.

The chain has TRBV4-2 and TRBJ2-2; D unclear. This CDR3 spans 13 amino acids. CDR1 LGHNA and CDR2 YNFKEQ come from the germline V gene. Trimming left V 0 bases short and J 4 bases short, with 3 bases between. The CDR3 loop is CASSQESTGELFF. The DNA for the CDR3 is TGTGCCAGCAGCCAAGAGAGCACCGGGGAGCTGTTTTTT.

This chain links TRBV6-1 with TRBJ2-7, with D maybe TRBD1 (6 bases). CDR1 is MNHNS, CDR2 SASEGT, per germline. The V end lost 3 bases, the J end lost 5 bases, and 14 bases lay between the germline ends. The CDR3 is made up of 14 amino acids. In DNA form, the CDR3 reads TGTGCCAGCAGTGAGACAGGTCACAGCGACGAGCAGTACTTC. Protein product: CASSETGHSDEQYF.

The V call is TRBV7-9, the J call TRBJ1-3; D is unresolved. The CDR3 has 12 amino acids. V shed 5 bases and J shed 0 bases, with 2 bases lying between them. Germline assignment: CDR1 SEHNR and CDR2 FQNEAQ (reference sequence). The CDR3 reads CASSASGNTIYF. As DNA, the CDR3 is TGTGCCAGCAGCGCCTCTGGAAACACCATATATTTT.

The chain employs TRBV11-3 and TRBJ2-1, with D hard to call. Germline V lookup: CDR1 SGHNT, CDR2 YENEEA. Deletions cut 0 bases from V and 4 bases from J, with 7 bases between. The CDR3 has 14 residues. The CDR3 coding sequence is TGTGCCAGCAGCTTAGAAATCCCTTACAATGAGCAGTTCTTC. Encoded protein: CASSLEIPYNEQFF.

V is TRBV29-1 and J is TRBJ1-1; unclear D gene. The V gene's germline CDR1 is SQVTM and CDR2 ANQGSEA. The CDR3 is made up of 13 amino acids. V was trimmed by 0 bases and J by 8 bases, leaving 13 bases between them. In DNA form, the CDR3 reads TGCAGCGTTGAAGATCTCCAGGTGCCAGAAGCTTTCTTT. Amino acids: CSVEDLQVPEAFF.

The rearrangement joins TRBV6-1 to TRBJ2-5; 7 bases line up with TRBD1. The CDR3 totals 14 residues. Germline loops: CDR1 MNHNS, CDR2 SASEGT. Trimming took 5 bases from V and 5 from J; bases not matched to a gene: 8. The CDR3 reads CASSPTGSRETQYF. The CDR3 DNA is TGTGCCAGCAGTCCGACAGGGAGTCGGGAGACCCAGTACTTC.

This clone was picked up a small number of times. This sequence joins TRBV9 and TRBJ1-1; D ambiguous. The CDR3 has 13 amino acids. CDR1 and CDR2 from the germline V gene are SGDLS and YYNGEE. Trimming pared 3 bases from V and 7 bases from J, leaving 13 bases between. CDR3 nucleotide sequence: TGTGCCAGCAGCGCCACTCCCATGGGTGAAGCTTTCTTT. Translating gives CASSATPMGEAFF.

This chain joins TRBV13 and TRBJ2-1; the match to TRBD2 covers 13 bases. The ends lost 0 bases at V and 7 bases at J; junction bases unmatched: 15. Germline lookup yields CDR1 PRHDT and CDR2 FYEKMQ (reference sequence). CDR3 length equals 20 residues. The CDR3, as DNA: TGTGCCAGCAGCTTAGGCCCGACGGCGGTACTAGCGGGAGGGCCAAATGAGCAGTTCTTC. Translation: CASSLGPTAVLAGGPNEQFF.

The chain is built from TRBV28 and TRBJ1-5; D possibly corresponds to TRBD1 (5 bases). V was cut by 3 bases and J by 0 bases, with 15 bases left in between. From germline, CDR1 is MDHEN and CDR2 SYDVKM. The CDR3 has 17 amino acids. CDR3 bases: TGTGCCAGCAGTTTCGACAGACAAGTTGATAGCAATCAGCCCCAGCATTTT. Its translation is CASSFDRQVDSNQPQHF.

V and J are TRBV4-3 and TRBJ2-5; 12 bases map to TRBD2. CDR1 is LGHNA and CDR2 is YSLEER in the germline V gene. V shed 1 base and J 3 bases; nucleotides not matched to a gene: 0. The CDR3 contains 15 residues. CDR3: CASSQGLAGEETQYF. The CDR3 DNA reads TGCGCCAGCAGCCAAGGACTAGCGGGGGAAGAGACCCAGTACTTC.

The chain recombines TRBV4-1 with TRBJ1-2; D is unclear. Looked up from germline, CDR1 is MGHRA and CDR2 is YSYEKL. The ends were cut back, 1 base at V and 4 bases at J, with 7 bases in the middle. The CDR3 consists of 13 residues. The CDR3 nucleotides read TGCGCCAGCAGCCAAGTATACACCTATGGCTACACCTTC. It codes for CASSQVYTYGYTF.

The chain is built from TRBV5-1 and TRBJ2-1, with 7 bases identical to TRBD2. The V gene end was trimmed by 3 bases and the J gene end by 0 bases; junction bases not matched to a gene: 6. CDR3 length: 16 residues. CDR1 and CDR2 (germline): SGHRS, YFSETQ. CDR3 in amino acids: CASSSGGSFSYNEQFF. The DNA of the CDR3 is TGCGCCAGCAGCTCGGGGGGATCCTTCTCCTACAATGAGCAGTTCTTC. Full variable domain (missing parts from reference TRBV5-1 and TRBJ2-1): KAGVTQTPRYLIKTRGQQVTLSCSPISGHRSVSWYQQTPGQGLQFLFEYFSETQRNKGNFPGRFSGRQFSNSRSEMNVSTLELGDSALYLCASSSGGSFSYNEQFFGPGTRLTVL.

This chain joins TRBV7-9 and TRBJ1-4, with 7 bases that match TRBD1. Germline values: CDR1 SEHNR, CDR2 FQNEAQ (reference sequence). The V and J ends lost 8 bases and 13 bases, in that order; junction bases with no gene match: 13. The CDR3 is made up of 13 amino acids. CDR3 in DNA: TGTGCCAGCGGACGGGACAGCAATCGGAGACTGTTTTTT. This gives the protein CASGRDSNRRLFF. Complete variable domain (other parts from reference TRBV7-9 and TRBJ1-4): DTGVSQNPRHKITKRGQNVTFRCDPISEHNRLYWYRQTLGQGPEFLTYFQNEAQLEKSRLLSDRFSAERPKGSFSTLEIQRTEQGDSAMYLCASGRDSNRRLFFGSGTQLSVL.

This chain uses TRBV7-8 with TRBJ2-2, with TRBD2 identical over 10 bases. Per the germline V gene, CDR1 is SGHVS and CDR2 is FQNEAQ. Germline trimming cut 0 bases from V and 7 bases from J; bases unmatched to any gene: 5. The length of the CDR3 is 16 residues. In DNA, the CDR3 is TGTGCCAGCAGCTTAGCCCTAGCGGGAGTGAGCGGGGAGCTGTTTTTT. Protein: CASSLALAGVSGELFF.

The chain combines TRBV9 with TRBJ2-3, with 10 bases that match TRBD2. The V and J ends lost 0 bases and 0 bases, in that order; junction bases with no gene match: 4. The germline V gene encodes CDR1 SGDLS and CDR2 YYNGEE. The CDR3 length is 17 residues. The DNA of the CDR3 is TGTGCCAGCAGCGTAGGAGCGGGAGGGATTAGCACAGATACGCAGTATTTT. As protein: CASSVGAGGISTDTQYF.

The chain recombines TRBV5-4 with TRBJ2-7; 7 positions match TRBD2. J lost 1 base, V lost 4 bases, and 8 bases had no gene match. The germline V gene has CDR1 SGHNT and CDR2 YYREEE (reference sequence). The CDR3 is made up of 15 amino acids. The CDR3, as DNA: TGTGCCAGCAGCGCAACCCCTAGCGGATCCTACGAGCAGTACTTC. Translating gives CASSATPSGSYEQYF.

The CDR3 spells CASSGGLGDSTDTQYF. The CDR3 DNA reads TGTGCCAGTAGTGGGGGCCTTGGGGATAGCACAGATACGCAGTATTTT. The V call is TRBV19, the J call TRBJ2-3, with TRBD1 as a possible D gene (6 bases). This CDR3 region has 16 residues. Trimming pared 5 bases from V and 0 bases from J, leaving 15 bases between. Germline V gene lookup returns CDR1 LNHDA and CDR2 SQIVND (reference sequence).

The V gene is TRBV4-2, the J gene TRBJ2-7; D gene uncertain. This CDR3 comprises 16 residues. Germline CDR1 is LGHNA and CDR2 is YNFKEQ. The V and J ends lost 3 bases and 0 bases respectively, with 15 bases between them. The CDR3 region has the DNA TGTGCCAGCAGCCAGTCCGTGGCAGCCGCCTCCTACGAGCAGTACTTC. It encodes CASSQSVAAASYEQYF.

This chain uses TRBV7-9 with TRBJ2-2; no firm D call. The CDR3 has 11 residues. Germline V gene lookup returns CDR1 SEHNR and CDR2 FQNEAQ (reference sequence). Trimming shortened V by 7 bases and J by 6 bases, and 6 bases separated the two germline ends. The DNA for the CDR3 is TGTGCCAGCATGGAATCCGGGGAGCTGTTTTTT. This encodes CASMESGELFF.

Only one count was recorded for this clone. J is TRBJ1-2 and V is TRBV30; 8 positions agree with TRBD1. J gave up 1 base and V 3 bases, and 13 bases lay outside the gene matches. The CDR3 spans 17 residues. Per the germline V gene, CDR1 is GTSNPN and CDR2 is SVGIG (reference sequence). This CDR3 is CAWSSGGGIGRNYGYTF. Here the CDR3 DNA reads TGTGCCTGGAGCTCAGGGGGCGGAATCGGACGTAACTATGGCTACACCTTC.

The chain employs TRBV4-1 and TRBJ2-7, with D perhaps TRBD1 (5 bases). CDR3 size: 13 residues. CDR1 is MGHRA and CDR2 is YSYEKL in the germline V gene. The ends were cut back, 3 bases at V and 7 bases at J, with 13 bases in the middle. The CDR3 DNA sequence: TGCGCCAGCAGCCAGCGACAGATTGATGAGCAGTACTTC. It encodes CASSQRQIDEQYF.

This clone was seen only a few times. The J gene is TRBJ2-1, the V gene TRBV29-1; the D call may be TRBD1 or TRBD2 (5 bases each). V lost 6 bases and J lost 7, with 13 bases in between. The CDR3 spans 12 residues. Germline V gene lookup returns CDR1 SQVTM and CDR2 ANQGSEA. CDR3 residues: CSVGDQFNEQFF. The CDR3 DNA reads as TGCAGCGTCGGGGACCAGTTTAATGAGCAGTTCTTC.

The chain links TRBV7-8 to TRBJ2-7; a possible D gene is TRBD1 (7 bases). Germline loops: CDR1 SGHVS, CDR2 FQNEAQ. V lost 1 base to trimming and J lost 6 bases, with 19 bases between them. CDR3 size: 16 residues. The CDR3 sequence: CASSLEVRRGLGEQYF. For the CDR3, the DNA is TGTGCCAGCAGCTTAGAGGTTCGGAGGGGGCTTGGCGAGCAGTACTTC.

The V call is TRBV27, the J call TRBJ1-5; the D gene is possibly TRBD1 (5 bases). Germline lookup yields CDR1 MNHEY and CDR2 SMNVEV (reference sequence). This CDR3 spans 14 amino acids. V dropped 3 bases and J dropped 7 bases, with 13 bases sitting between them. The CDR3, as DNA: TGTGCCAGCAGTTTTTCCAGGGTAGGGCAGCCCCAGCATTTT. Translated: CASSFSRVGQPQHF.